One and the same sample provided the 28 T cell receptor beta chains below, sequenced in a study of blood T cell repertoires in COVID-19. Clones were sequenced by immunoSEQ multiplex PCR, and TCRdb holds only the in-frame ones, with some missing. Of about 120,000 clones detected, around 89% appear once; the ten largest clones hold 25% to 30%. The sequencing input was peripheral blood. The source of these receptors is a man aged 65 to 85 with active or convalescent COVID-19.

The CDR3 DNA sequence: TGTGCCAGCAGCCAAGACCCTCAAGAGACCCAGTACTTC. Protein: CASSQDPQETQYF. The chain is built from TRBV3-1 (or the pseudogene TRBV3-2) and TRBJ2-5; D is unclear. The V gene lost 0 bases and the J gene lost 2 bases, with 4 bases spanning the gap. Per the germline V gene, CDR1 is LGHDT and CDR2 is YNNKEL (reference sequence). The CDR3 length is 13 residues.

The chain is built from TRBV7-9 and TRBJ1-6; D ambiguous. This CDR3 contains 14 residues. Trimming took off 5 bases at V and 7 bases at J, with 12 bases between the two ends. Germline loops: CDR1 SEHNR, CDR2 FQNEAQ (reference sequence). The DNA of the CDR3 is TGTGCCAGCAGCGGCGGTGGAAGGAATTCACCCCTCCACTTT. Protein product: CASSGGGRNSPLHF.

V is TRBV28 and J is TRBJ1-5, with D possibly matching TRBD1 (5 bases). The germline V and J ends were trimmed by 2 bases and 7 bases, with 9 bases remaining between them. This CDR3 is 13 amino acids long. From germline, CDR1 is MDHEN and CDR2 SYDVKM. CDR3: CASSLAGEQPQHF. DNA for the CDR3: TGTGCCAGCAGTTTAGCGGGGGAGCAGCCCCAGCATTTT.

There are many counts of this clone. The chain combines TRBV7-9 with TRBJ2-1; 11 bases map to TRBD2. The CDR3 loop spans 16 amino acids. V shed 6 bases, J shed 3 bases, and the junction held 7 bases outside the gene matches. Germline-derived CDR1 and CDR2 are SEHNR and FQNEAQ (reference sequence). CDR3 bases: TGTGCCAGCAGTCCCAATAGCGGGAGGGACTACAATGAGCAGTTCTTC. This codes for CASSPNSGRDYNEQFF.

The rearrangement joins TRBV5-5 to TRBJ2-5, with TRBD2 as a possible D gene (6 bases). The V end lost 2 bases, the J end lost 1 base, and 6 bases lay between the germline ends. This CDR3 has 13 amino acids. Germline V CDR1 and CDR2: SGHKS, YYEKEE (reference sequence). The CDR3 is CASSFSGQETQYF. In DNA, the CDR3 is TGTGCCAGCAGCTTTAGCGGCCAAGAGACCCAGTACTTC.

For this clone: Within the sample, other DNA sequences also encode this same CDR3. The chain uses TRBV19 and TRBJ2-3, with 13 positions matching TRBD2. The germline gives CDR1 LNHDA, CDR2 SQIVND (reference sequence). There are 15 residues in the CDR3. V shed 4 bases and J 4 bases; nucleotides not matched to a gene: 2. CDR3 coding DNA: TGTGCCAGTAGTAGGACTAGCGGGAGCTCAGATACGCAGTATTTT. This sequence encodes CASSRTSGSSDTQYF.

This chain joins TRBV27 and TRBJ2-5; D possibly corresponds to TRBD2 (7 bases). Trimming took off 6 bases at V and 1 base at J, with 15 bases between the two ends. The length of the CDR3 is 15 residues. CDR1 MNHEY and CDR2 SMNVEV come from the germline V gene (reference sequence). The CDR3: CASRRGGWAQETQYF. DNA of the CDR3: TGTGCCAGCAGAAGGGGGGGGTGGGCCCAAGAGACCCAGTACTTC.

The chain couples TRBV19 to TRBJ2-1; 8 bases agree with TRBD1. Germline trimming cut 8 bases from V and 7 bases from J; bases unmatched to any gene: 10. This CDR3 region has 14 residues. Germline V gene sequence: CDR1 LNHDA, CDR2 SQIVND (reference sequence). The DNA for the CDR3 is TGTGCCAGTGCCGGGACAGGCCGACGTAATGAGCAGTTCTTC. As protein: CASAGTGRRNEQFF.

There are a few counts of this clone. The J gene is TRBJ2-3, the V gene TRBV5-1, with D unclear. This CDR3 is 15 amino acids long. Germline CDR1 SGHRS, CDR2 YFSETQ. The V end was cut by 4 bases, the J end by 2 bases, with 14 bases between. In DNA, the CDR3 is TGCGCCAGCAGCCAATCGACTTCTCTCACAGATACGCAGTATTTT. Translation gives CASSQSTSLTDTQYF.

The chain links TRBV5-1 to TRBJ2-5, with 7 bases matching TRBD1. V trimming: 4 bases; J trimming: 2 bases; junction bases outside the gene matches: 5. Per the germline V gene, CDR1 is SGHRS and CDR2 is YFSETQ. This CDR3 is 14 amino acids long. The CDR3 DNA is TGCGCCAGCAGCAGGGGGACAGAGCAAGAGACCCAGTACTTC. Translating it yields CASSRGTEQETQYF.

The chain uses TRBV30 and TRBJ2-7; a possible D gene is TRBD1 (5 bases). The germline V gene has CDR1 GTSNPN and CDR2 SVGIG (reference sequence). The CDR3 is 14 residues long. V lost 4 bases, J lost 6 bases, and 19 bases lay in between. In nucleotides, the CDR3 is TGTGCCTGGACCTGGGCGACCACCACAGGCGAGCAGTACTTC. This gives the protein CAWTWATTTGEQYF.

CDR3 loop: CASSVVDGGPQHF. The CDR3 bases are TGTGCCAGCAGCGTAGTGGATGGCGGGCCCCAGCATTTT. This sequence joins TRBV9 and TRBJ1-5; no clear D. V shed 0 bases and J shed 9 bases, with 10 bases lying between them. This CDR3 is 13 amino acids long. Germline CDR1 SGDLS, CDR2 YYNGEE.

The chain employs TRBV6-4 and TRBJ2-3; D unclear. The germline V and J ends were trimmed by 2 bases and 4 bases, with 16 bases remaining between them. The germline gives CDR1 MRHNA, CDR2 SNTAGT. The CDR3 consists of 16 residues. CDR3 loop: CASSDRSSGGADTQYF. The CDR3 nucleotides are TGTGCCAGCAGTGACAGGTCCTCTGGCGGCGCAGATACGCAGTATTTT.

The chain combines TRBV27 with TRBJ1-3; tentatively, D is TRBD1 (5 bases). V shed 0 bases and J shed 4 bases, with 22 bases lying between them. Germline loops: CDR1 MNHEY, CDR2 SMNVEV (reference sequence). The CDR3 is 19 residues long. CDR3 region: CASSLSSLDAGSKGNTIYF. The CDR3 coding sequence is TGTGCCAGCAGTTTATCGAGTCTGGACGCAGGGTCTAAAGGAAACACCATATATTTT.

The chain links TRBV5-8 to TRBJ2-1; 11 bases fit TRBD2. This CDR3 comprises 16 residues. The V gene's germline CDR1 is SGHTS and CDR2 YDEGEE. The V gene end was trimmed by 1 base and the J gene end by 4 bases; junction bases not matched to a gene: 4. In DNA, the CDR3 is TGTGCCAGCAGCTTGTCGCCTAGCGGGAGGTACAATGAGCAGTTCTTC. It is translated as CASSLSPSGRYNEQFF.

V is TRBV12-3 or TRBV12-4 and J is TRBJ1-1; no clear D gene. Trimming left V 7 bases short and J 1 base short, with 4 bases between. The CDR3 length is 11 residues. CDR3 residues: CASIRNTEAFF. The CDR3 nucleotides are TGTGCCAGCATTAGGAACACTGAAGCTTTCTTT.

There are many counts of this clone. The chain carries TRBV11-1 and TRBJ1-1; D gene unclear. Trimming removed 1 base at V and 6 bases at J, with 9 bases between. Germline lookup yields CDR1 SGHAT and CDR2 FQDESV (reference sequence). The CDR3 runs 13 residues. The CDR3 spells CASSLGTASEAFF. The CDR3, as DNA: TGTGCCAGCAGCTTAGGAACAGCTTCTGAAGCTTTCTTT.

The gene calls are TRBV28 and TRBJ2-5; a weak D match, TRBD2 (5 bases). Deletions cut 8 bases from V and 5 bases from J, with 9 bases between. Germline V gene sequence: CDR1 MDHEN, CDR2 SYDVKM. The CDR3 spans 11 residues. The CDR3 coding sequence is TGTGCCAGCGGGAGAGGGGAGACCCAGTACTTC. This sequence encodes CASGRGETQYF.

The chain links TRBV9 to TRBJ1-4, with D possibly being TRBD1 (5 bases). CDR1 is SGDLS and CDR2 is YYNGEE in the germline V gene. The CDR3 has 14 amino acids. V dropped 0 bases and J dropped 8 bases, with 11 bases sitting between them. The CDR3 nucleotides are TGTGCCAGCAGCGTAGGGGGCGACAACGAAAAACTGTTTTTT. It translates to CASSVGGDNEKLFF.

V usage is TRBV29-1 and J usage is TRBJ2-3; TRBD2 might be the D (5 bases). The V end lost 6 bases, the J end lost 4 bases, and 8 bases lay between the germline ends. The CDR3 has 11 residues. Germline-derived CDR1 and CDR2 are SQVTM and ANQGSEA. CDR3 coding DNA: TGCAGCGTACTGAGGGCAGATACGCAGTATTTT. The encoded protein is CSVLRADTQYF.

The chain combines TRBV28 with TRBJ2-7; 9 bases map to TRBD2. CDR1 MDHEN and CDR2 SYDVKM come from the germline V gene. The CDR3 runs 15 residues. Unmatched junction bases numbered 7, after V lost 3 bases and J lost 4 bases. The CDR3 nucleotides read TGTGCCAGCAGTTTGGTTAGCGGGAGTACTTACGAGCAGTACTTC. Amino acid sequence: CASSLVSGSTYEQYF.

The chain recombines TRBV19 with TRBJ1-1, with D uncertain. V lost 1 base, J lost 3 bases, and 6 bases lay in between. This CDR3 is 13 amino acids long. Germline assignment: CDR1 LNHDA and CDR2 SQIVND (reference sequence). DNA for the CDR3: TGTGCCAGTAGTATAGTCCGGGACACTGAAGCTTTCTTT. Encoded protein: CASSIVRDTEAFF.

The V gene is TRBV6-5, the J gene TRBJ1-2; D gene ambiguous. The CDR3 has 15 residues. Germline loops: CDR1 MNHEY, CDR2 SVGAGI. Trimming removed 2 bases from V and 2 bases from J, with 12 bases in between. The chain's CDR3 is CASSYRPQINYGYTF. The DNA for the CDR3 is TGTGCCAGCAGTTACCGCCCACAGATAAACTATGGCTACACCTTC.

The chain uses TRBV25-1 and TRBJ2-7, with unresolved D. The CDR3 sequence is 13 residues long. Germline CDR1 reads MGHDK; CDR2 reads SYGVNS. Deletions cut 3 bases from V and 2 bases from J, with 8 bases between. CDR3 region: CASSDGVPYEQYF. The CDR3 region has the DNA TGTGCCAGCAGTGACGGAGTACCCTACGAGCAGTACTTC.

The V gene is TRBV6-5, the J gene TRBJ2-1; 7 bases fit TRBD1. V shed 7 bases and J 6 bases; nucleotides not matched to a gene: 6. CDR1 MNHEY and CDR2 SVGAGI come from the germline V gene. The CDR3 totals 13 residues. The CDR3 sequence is CASKGARPNEQFF. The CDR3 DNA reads TGTGCCAGCAAGGGGGCTAGACCCAATGAGCAGTTCTTC.

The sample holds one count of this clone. CDR3 amino acids: CSVRPRSNYGYTF. The CDR3 DNA follows: TGCAGCGTTCGCCCCAGATCTAACTATGGCTACACCTTC. The chain carries TRBV29-1 and TRBJ1-2; D remains unclear. CDR1 is SQVTM and CDR2 is ANQGSEA in the germline V gene. The CDR3 runs to 13 residues. The V end was cut by 5 bases, the J end by 0 bases, with 10 bases between.

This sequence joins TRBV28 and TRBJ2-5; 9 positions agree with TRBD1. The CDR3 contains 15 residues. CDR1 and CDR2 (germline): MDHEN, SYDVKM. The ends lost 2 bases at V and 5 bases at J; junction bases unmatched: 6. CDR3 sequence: CASSLPYTGGETQYF. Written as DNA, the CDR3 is TGTGCCAGCAGTTTACCCTATACAGGGGGCGAGACCCAGTACTTC.

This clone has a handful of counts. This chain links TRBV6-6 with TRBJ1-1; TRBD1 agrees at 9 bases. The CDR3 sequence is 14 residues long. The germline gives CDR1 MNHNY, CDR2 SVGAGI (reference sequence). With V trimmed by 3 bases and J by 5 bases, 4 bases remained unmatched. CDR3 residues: CASSYQGQGTEAFF. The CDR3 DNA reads TGTGCCAGCAGTTATCAAGGACAGGGGACTGAAGCTTTCTTT.